The 2 T cell receptor beta chains below come from one sample, sequenced in a study of neurological immune-mediated disorders. TCRdb re-derived calls from the 5' RACE reads in MiXCR, one entry per CDR3 protein. The sample has 100,000 to 150,000 distinct CDR3 sequences; about 3.4% are singletons. Sequenced material: PBMCs. These TCRs come from a woman younger than 45 with multiple sclerosis.

The chain uses TRBV7-2 and TRBJ1-6; 7 bases map to TRBD1. The germline gives CDR1 SGHTA, CDR2 FQGNSA. The J segment lost 7 bases and the V segment lost 2 bases, leaving 11 bases of the junction unmatched. This CDR3 contains 17 residues. For the CDR3, the DNA is TGTGCCAGCAGCTTACGCTCCTACAGGGGTTTCAATTCACCCCTCCACTTT. Translated: CASSLRSYRGFNSPLHF.

This clonotype was picked up many times. This chain uses TRBV5-1 with TRBJ1-1; no clear D gene. This CDR3 has 16 residues. V was clipped by 4 bases and J by 0 bases, with 16 bases between them. Germline V gene data show CDR1 as SGHRS and CDR2 as YFSETQ. The CDR3 reads CASSLRAQTMNTEAFF. The CDR3 DNA is TGCGCCAGCAGCCTCCGAGCGCAAACTATGAACACTGAAGCTTTCTTT.